This is a list of T cell receptor beta chains from one sample in a study of blood T cells in healthy people across ages. TCRdb reprocessed the 5' RACE reads with MiXCR, giving one entry per CDR3 protein. The sample lists more than 650,000 distinct CDR3 sequences, 40% to 65% occurring once. Sample: blood. The source is a man of 80 years or more in good health. Each CDR3 is given without its conserved first and last residue. The order of the fields is CDR3 length, J gene, clone size, V gene, CDR3 protein. Clone size appears in some rows only: once, few, many, or a class for an expanded clone.

>12|TRBJ1-2|.|TRBV6-5
ASSRPGNNYGYT
>16|TRBJ1-2|.|TRBV3-1
ASSQVEQGKKGRYGYT
>14|TRBJ2-3|.|TRBV2
ASRLRGATHTDTQY
>11|TRBJ2-7|.|TRBV6-5
ASRFGVSYEQY
>14|TRBJ1-1|.|TRBV10-3
AISEASDRGYTEAF
>12|TRBJ2-7|.|TRBV20-1
SAETSGRFYEQY
>16|TRBJ2-7|.|TRBV6-5
ASSYLVGGGTWPYEQY
>14|TRBJ1-4|.|TRBV4-2
ASSQDVAPEGEKLF
>13|TRBJ1-1|.|TRBV6-6
VSSPDGGLNTEAF
>11|TRBJ2-5|few|TRBV29-1
SAPRGSEREQY
>12|TRBJ2-7|few|TRBV2
ASSKPGLGYEQY
>13|TRBJ1-6|.|TRBV9
ASCPGTAYNSPHH
>13|TRBJ1-2|few|TRBV5-1
ASSNGQGTNYGYT